This T cell receptor (beta chain) was sequenced in a study of shared clonotypes between healthy human individuals. Looking at the study overall: Per donor, three plates held CD4 naive cells, three held CD4 memory, two held CD8 naive and one held CD8 memory.

Germline V gene sequence: CDR1 SQVTM, CDR2 ANQGSEA. CDR3 length equals 15 residues. The V and J ends lost 5 bases and 1 base, in that order; junction bases with no gene match: 3. Assay: immunoSEQ multiplex PCR; the TCRdb copy retains only in-frame clones and omits some. The sample records hundreds of thousands of clones, approximately 75% being singletons. The specimen was memory CD4+ T cells sorted from blood. Subset noted: CD45RA-negative fraction. The clonotype comes from a woman aged 30 to 39 in good health. The rearrangement links TRBV29-1 to TRBJ2-3, with 13 bases lining up with TRBD2. CDR3 region: CSVSGLAGGTDTQYF. The CDR3 nucleotides are TGCAGCGTTTCCGGACTAGCGGGAGGCACAGATACGCAGTATTTT.